The clone carrying this TCR beta chain was counted between two and nine times. This entry belongs to a study of T cell repertoires in cytomegalovirus infection. TCRdb reprocessed the reads with MiXCR, giving one entry per CDR3 protein. The data show approximately 250,000 distinct CDR3 sequences, with approximately 9.1% seen just once and roughly 15% held by the top ten. This sequence was found in a human donor in good health (CMV status not recorded). Some clones in this sample may be carry-over from other donors' samples. Specimen: PBMCs.

The CDR3 nucleotides are TGTGCCAGCAGTTACCGGACTAGCGGGAGAGGCTGGGGTAGTGGAAGTTACAATGAGCAGTTCTTC. Protein sequence: CASSYRTSGRGWGSGSYNEQFF. This chain connects TRBV6-5 to TRBJ2-1; 13 bases align to TRBD2. Losses at the gene ends were 2 bases for V and 4 bases for J; bases not matched to a gene: 20. This CDR3 is 22 amino acids long. Germline assignment: CDR1 MNHEY and CDR2 SVGAGI.